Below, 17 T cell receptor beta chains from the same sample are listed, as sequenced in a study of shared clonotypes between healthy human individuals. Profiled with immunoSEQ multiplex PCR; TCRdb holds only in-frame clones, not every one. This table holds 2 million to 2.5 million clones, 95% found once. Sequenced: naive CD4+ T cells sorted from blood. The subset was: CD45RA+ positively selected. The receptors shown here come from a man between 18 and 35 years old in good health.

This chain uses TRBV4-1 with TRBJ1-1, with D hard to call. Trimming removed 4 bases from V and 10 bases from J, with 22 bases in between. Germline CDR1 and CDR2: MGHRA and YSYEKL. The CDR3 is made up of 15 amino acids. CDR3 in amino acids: CASSPYRTPQRLAFF. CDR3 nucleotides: TGCGCCAGCAGCCCCTATCGGACGCCACAGCGGCTAGCTTTCTTT.

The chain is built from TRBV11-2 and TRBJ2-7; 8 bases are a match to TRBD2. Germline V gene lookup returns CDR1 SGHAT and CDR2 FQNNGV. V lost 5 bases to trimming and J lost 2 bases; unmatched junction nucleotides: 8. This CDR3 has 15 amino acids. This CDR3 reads CASSAYSGTAYEQYF. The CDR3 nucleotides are TGTGCCAGCAGCGCCTATAGCGGGACCGCCTACGAGCAGTACTTC.

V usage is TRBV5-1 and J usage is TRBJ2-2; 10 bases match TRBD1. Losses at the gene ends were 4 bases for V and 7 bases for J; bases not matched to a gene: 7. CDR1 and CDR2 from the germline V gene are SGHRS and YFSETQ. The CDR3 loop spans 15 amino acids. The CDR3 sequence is CASSPGTGEYGELFF. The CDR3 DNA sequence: TGCGCCAGCAGCCCTGGGACAGGGGAGTACGGGGAGCTGTTTTTT.

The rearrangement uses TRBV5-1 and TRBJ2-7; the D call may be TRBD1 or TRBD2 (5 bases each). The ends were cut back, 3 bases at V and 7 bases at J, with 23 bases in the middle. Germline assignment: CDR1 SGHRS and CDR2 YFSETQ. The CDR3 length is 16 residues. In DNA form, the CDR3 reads TGCGCCAGCAGCTGGACTTTGGGGCTCTCCTCGGGGGAGCAGTACTTC. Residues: CASSWTLGLSSGEQYF.

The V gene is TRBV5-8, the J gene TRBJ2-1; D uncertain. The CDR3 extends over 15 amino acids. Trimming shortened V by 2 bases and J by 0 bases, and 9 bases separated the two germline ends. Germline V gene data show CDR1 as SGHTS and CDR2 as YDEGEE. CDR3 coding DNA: TGTGCCAGCAGCTTTGGCAGGAGCTCCTACAATGAGCAGTTCTTC. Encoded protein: CASSFGRSSYNEQFF.

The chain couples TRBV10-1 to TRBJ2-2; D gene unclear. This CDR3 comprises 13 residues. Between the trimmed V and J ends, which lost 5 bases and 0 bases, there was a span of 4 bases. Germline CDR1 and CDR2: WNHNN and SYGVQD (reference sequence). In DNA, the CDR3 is TGCGCCAGCAGTCGGCCGAACACCGGGGAGCTGTTTTTT. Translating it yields CASSRPNTGELFF.

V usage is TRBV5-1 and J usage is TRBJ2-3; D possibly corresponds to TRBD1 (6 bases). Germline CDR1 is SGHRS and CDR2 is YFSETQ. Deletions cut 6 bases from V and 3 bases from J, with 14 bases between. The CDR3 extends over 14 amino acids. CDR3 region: CASNPRDTTDTQYF. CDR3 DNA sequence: TGCGCCAGCAATCCAAGGGACACTACAGATACGCAGTATTTT.

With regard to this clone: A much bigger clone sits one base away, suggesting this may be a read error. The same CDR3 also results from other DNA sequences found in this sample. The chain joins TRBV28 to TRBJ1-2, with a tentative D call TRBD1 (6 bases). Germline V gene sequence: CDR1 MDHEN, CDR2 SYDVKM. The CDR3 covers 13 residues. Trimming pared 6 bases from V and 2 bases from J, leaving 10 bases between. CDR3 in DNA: TGTGCCAGCAGCCTACAGGGAAACTATGGCTACACCTTC. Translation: CASSLQGNYGYTF.

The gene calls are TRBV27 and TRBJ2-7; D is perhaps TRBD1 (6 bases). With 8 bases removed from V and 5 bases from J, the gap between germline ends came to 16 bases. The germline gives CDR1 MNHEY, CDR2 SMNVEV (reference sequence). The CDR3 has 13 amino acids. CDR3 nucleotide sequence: TGTGCCAGCCACGCCCAGGGGCGCCACGAGCAGTACTTC. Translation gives CASHAQGRHEQYF.

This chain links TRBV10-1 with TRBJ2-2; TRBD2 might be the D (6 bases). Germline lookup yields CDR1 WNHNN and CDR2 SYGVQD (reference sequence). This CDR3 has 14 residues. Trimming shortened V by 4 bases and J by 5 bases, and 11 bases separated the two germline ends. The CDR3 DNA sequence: TGCGCCAGCAGTGTTTCGGGGGAGACCGGGGAGCTGTTTTTT. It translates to CASSVSGETGELFF.

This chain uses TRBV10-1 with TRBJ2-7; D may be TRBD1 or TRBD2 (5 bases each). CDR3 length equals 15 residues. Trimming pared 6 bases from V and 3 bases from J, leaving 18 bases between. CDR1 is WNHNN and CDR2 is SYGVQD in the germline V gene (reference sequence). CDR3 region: CASSTGPGGGYEQYF. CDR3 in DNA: TGCGCCAGCAGCACGGGGCCCGGAGGCGGCTACGAGCAGTACTTC.

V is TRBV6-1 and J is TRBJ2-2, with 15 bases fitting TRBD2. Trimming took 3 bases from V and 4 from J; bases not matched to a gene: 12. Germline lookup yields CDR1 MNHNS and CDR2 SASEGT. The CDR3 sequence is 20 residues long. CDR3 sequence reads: CASSDFAGLAGGTVTGELFF. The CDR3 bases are TGTGCCAGCAGTGACTTCGCCGGACTAGCGGGAGGGACGGTCACCGGGGAGCTGTTTTTT.

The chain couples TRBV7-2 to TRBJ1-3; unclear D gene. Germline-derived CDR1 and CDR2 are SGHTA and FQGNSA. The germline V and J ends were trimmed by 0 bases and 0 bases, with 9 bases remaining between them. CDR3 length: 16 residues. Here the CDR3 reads CASSLAGSYSGNTIYF. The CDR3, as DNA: TGTGCCAGCAGCTTAGCGGGGAGCTACTCTGGAAACACCATATATTTT.

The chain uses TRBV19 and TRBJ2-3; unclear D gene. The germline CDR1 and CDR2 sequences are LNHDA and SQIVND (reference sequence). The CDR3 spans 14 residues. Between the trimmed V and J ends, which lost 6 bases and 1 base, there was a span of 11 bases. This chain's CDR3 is CASRTWAGTDTQYF. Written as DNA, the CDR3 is TGTGCCAGTAGGACCTGGGCGGGCACAGATACGCAGTATTTT.

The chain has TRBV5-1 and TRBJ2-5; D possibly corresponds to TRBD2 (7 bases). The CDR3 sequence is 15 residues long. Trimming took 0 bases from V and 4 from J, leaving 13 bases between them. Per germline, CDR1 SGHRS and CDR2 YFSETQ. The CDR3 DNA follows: TGCGCCAGCAGCTTGGCTCAGGGGAGGGGAGAGACCCAGTACTTC. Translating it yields CASSLAQGRGETQYF.

The CDR3 DNA reads TGTGCCAGCAGCTTTGGACCGACCTTCAGGGGTGAGGATCAGCCCCAGCATTTT. Translating gives CASSFGPTFRGEDQPQHF. The V and J genes are TRBV7-9 and TRBJ1-5; D is perhaps TRBD1 (6 bases). V was pared by 3 bases and J by 5 bases, with 23 bases between. CDR3 length: 18 residues. From germline, CDR1 is SEHNR and CDR2 FQNEAQ (reference sequence).

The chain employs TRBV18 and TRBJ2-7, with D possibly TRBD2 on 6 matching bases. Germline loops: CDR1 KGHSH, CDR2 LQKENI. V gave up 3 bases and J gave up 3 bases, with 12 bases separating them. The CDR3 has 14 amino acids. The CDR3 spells CASSPGRWSYEQYF. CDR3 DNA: TGTGCCAGCTCACCTGGGAGGTGGAGCTACGAGCAGTACTTC.